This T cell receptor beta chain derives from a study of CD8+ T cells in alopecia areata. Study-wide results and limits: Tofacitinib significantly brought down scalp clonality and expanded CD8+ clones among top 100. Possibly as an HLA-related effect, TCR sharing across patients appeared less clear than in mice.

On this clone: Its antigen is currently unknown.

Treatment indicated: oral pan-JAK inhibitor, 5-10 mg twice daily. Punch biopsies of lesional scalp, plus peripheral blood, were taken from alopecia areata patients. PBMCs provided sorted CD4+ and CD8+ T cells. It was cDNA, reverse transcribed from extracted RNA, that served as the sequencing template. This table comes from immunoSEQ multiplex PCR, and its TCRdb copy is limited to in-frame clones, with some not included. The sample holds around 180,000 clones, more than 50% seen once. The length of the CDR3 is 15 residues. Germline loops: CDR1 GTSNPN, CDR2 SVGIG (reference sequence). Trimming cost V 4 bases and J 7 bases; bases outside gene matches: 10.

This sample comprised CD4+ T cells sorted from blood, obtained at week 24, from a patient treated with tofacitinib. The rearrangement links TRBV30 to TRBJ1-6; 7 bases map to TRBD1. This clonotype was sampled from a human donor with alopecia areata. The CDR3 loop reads CAWITSGQLNSPLHF. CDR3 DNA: TGTGCCTGGATCACTTCGGGACAGCTAAATTCACCCCTCCACTTT.